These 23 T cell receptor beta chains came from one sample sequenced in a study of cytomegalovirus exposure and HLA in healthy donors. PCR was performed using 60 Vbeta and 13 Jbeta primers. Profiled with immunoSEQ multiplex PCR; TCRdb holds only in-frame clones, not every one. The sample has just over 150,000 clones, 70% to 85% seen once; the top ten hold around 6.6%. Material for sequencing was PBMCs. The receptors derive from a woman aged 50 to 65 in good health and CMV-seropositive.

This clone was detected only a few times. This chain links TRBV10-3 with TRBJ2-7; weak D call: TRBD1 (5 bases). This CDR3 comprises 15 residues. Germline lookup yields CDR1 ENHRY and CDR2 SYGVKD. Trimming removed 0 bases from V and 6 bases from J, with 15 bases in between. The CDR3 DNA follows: TGTGCCATCAGTGAGTCGGCAGGGTCGGTCAGCGAGCAGTACTTC. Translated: CAISESAGSVSEQYF.

The CDR3 sequence: CASSWWTGINSPLHF. The CDR3 DNA sequence: TGTGCCAGCAGTTGGTGGACAGGGATTAATTCACCCCTCCACTTT. The V and J genes are TRBV27 and TRBJ1-6, with 8 nucleotides matching TRBD1. V shed 4 bases and J 6 bases; nucleotides not matched to a gene: 5. Germline V gene data show CDR1 as MNHEY and CDR2 as SMNVEV (reference sequence). This CDR3 comprises 15 residues.

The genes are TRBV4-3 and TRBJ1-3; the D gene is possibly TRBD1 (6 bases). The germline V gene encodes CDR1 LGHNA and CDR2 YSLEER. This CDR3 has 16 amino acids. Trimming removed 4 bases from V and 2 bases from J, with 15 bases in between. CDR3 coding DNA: TGCGCCAGCAGCCCCGTAACAGGGTCCCCTGGAAACACCATATATTTT. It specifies CASSPVTGSPGNTIYF.

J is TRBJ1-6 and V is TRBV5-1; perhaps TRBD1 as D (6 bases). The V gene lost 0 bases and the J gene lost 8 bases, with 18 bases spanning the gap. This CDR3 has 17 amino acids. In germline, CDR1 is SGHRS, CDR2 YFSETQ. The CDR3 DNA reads TGCGCCAGCAGCTTGGATTTTCCGGGGGGACAATATTCACCCCTCCACTTT. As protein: CASSLDFPGGQYSPLHF. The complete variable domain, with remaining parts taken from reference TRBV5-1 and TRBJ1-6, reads KAGVTQTPRYLIKTRGQQVTLSCSPISGHRSVSWYQQTPGQGLQFLFEYFSETQRNKGNFPGRFSGRQFSNSRSEMNVSTLELGDSALYLCASSLDFPGGQYSPLHFGNGTRLTVT.

CDR3 sequence (DNA): TGTGCCAGCAGCCAGCAAAGAGGGACAGGCGCCTACAATGAGCAGTTCTTC. It yields the protein CASSQQRGTGAYNEQFF. J is TRBJ2-1 and V is TRBV14; 8 bases fit TRBD1. V shed 3 bases and J 2 bases; nucleotides not matched to a gene: 9. This CDR3 is built from 17 residues. CDR1 is SGHDN, CDR2 FVKESK, per germline.

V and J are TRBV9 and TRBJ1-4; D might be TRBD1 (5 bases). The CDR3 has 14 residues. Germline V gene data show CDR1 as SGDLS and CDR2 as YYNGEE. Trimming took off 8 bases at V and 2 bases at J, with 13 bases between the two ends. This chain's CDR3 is CARDRPPTNEKLFF. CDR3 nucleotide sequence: TGTGCCAGAGACAGACCCCCGACTAATGAAAAACTGTTTTTT.

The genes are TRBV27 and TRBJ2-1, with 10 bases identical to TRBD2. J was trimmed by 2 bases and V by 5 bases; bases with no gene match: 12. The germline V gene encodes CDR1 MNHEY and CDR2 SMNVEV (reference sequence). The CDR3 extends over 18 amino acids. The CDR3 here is CASSLGGPLAGAYNEQFF. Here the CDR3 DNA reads TGTGCCAGCAGTCTAGGGGGCCCGCTAGCGGGGGCCTACAATGAGCAGTTCTTC.

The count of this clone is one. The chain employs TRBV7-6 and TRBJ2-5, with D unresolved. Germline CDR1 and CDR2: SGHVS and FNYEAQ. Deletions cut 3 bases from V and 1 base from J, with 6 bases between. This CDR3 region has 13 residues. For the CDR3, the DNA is TGTGCCAGCAGCTTCGGTGGCCAAGAGACCCAGTACTTC. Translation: CASSFGGQETQYF.

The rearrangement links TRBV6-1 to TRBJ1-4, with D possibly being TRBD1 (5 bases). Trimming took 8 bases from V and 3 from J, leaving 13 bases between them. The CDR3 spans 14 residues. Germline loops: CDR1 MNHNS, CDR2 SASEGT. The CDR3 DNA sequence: TGTGCCAGCGCCAACAGGCCTTCTAATGAAAAACTGTTTTTT. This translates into CASANRPSNEKLFF.

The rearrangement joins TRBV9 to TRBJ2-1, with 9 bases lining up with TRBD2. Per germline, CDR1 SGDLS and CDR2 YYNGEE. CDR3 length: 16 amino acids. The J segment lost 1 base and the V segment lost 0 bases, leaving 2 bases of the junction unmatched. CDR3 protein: CASSVGGGVSYNEQFF. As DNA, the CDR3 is TGTGCCAGCAGCGTAGGCGGGGGGGTATCCTACAATGAGCAGTTCTTC.

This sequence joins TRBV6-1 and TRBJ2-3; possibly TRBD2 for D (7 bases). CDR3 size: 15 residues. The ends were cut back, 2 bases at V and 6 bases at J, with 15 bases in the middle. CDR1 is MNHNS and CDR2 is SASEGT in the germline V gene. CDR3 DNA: TGTGCCAGCAGTGAATCCGCGGGGGCTTGGGATACGCAGTATTTT. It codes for CASSESAGAWDTQYF.

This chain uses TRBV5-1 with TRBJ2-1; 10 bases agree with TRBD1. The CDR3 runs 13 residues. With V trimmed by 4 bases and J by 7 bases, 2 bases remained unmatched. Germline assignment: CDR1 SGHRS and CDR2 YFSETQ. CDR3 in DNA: TGCGCCAGCAGCCCGGACAGGGGGAATGAGCAGTTCTTC. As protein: CASSPDRGNEQFF.

CDR3 sequence (DNA): TGCGCCAGCAGGGTCGGTGGGAACACTGAAGCTTTCTTT. Residues: CASRVGGNTEAFF. The V call is TRBV5-1, the J call TRBJ1-1; D is undetermined. The germline gives CDR1 SGHRS, CDR2 YFSETQ. The CDR3 sequence is 13 residues long. V dropped 5 bases and J dropped 1 base, with 9 bases sitting between them.

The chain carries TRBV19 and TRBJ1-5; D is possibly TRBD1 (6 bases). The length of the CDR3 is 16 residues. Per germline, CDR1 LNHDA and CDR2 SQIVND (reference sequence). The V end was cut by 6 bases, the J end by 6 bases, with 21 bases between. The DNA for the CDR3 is TGTGCCAGTAGCCAGAACCCAGGGGTTAGGAGTCAGCCCCAGCATTTT. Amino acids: CASSQNPGVRSQPQHF.

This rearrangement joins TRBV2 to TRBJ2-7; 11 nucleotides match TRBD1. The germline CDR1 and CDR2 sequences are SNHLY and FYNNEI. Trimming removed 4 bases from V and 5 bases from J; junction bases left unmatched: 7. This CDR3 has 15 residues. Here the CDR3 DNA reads TGTGCCAGCAGTGGACTCCGGGACAGGGGGAACGAGCAGTACTTC. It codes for CASSGLRDRGNEQYF.

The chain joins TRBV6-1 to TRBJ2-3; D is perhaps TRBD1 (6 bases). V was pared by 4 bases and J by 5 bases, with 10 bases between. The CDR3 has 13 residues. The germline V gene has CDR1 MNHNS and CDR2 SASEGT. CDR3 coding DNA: TGTGCCAGCAGTGGTCCCAGGGGAGATACGCAGTATTTT. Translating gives CASSGPRGDTQYF.

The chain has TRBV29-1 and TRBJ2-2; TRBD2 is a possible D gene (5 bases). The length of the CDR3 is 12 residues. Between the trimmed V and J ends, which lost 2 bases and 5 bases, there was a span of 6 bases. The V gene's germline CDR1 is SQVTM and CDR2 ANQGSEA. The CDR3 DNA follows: TGCAGCGTTGAACGGGAAACCGGGGAGCTGTTTTTT. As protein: CSVERETGELFF.

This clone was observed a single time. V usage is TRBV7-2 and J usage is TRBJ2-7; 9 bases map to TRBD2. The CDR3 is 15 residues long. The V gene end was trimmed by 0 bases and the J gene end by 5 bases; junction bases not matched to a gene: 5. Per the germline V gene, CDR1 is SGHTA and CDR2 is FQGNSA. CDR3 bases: TGTGCCAGCAGCTTAGCGCTTAGCGGGGGAAACGAGCAGTACTTC. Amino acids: CASSLALSGGNEQYF.

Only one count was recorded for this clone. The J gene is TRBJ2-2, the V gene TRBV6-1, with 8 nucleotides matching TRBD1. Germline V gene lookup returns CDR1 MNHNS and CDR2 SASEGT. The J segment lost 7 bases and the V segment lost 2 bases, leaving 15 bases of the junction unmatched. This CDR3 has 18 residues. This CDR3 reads CASSETPPGQGAYGELFF. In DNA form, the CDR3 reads TGTGCCAGCAGTGAAACCCCACCTGGACAGGGAGCATACGGGGAGCTGTTTTTT.

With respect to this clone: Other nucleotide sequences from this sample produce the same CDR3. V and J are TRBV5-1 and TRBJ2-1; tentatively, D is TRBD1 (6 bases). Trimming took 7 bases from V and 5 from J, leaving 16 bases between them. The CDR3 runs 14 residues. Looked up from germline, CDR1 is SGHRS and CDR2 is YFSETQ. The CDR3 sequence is CASVRTASHNEQFF. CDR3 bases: TGCGCCAGCGTAAGGACAGCTTCCCACAATGAGCAGTTCTTC.

The DNA of the CDR3 is TGTGCCAGCGCTGTGGGAGGAGGCACAGATACGCAGTATTTT. This sequence encodes CASAVGGGTDTQYF. The chain recombines TRBV9 with TRBJ2-3, with a tentative D call TRBD2 (6 bases). V lost 7 bases and J 1 base, leaving 13 bases between the germline ends. The CDR3 consists of 14 residues. CDR1 is SGDLS, CDR2 YYNGEE, per germline.

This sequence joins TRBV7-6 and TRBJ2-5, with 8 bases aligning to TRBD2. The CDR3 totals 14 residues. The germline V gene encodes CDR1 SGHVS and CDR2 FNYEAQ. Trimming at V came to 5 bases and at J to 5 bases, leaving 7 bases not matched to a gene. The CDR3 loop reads CASSPGGASETQYF. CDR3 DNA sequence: TGTGCCAGCAGCCCCGGGGGGGCAAGTGAGACCCAGTACTTC.

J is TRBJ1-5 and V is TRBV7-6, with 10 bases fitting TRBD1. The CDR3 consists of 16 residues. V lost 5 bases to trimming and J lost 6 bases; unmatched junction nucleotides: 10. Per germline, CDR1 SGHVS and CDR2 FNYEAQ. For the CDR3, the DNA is TGTGCCAGCAGCGCCGACAGGGGGCGCGAAGGTCAGCCCCAGCATTTT. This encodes CASSADRGREGQPQHF.